This TCR beta chain was documented in a study of CD8+ T cells in alopecia areata. Investigators sorted PBMCs to obtain both CD4+ and CD8+ T cells. Extracted RNA was reverse transcribed, and the resulting cDNA served as sequencing template. Profiled with immunoSEQ multiplex PCR; TCRdb holds only in-frame clones, not every one. The repertoire consists of 110,000 or so clones, with around 59% occurring once and the leading ten covering approximately 22%. Looked up from germline, CDR1 is MGHRA and CDR2 is YSYEKL. The CDR3 has 12 residues. Remarks on this clone: Its target is not known. The junction departs from the called germline gene at one end, perhaps through a read error.

Study findings and constraints: It was lesional scalp, especially alopecia totalis/universalis, that showed higher clonality than normal scalp.

Source material: CD8+ T cells sorted from blood. The chain uses TRBV4-1 and TRBJ1-4; D is undetermined. The sequence derives from a human donor in good health. CDR3 DNA sequence: TGCGCCAGCAGCCAAGATGGGGTGGTTATCCTCTTT. It yields the protein CASSQDGVVILF.